This entry is about one T cell receptor (beta chain). Its matching antigen is unknown. This sample also contains other DNA sequences that code for the same CDR3. The data originate from a study of shared clonotypes between healthy human individuals. Only in-frame clones appear in the TCRdb table, and some are missing; sequencing was by immunoSEQ multiplex PCR. The sample records about 2.4 million clones, 90% to 95% being singletons. Overall study findings and caveats: Clonotype sharing among the donors was expected to vary with sequencing depth. The genetic and exposure-history diversity represented was limited by few donors.

The CDR3 is made up of 12 amino acids. Germline V gene data show CDR1 as SGHRS and CDR2 as YFSETQ. Trimming cost V 1 base and J 4 bases, with 6 bases left between them. This rearrangement joins TRBV5-1 to TRBJ2-7, with D unresolved. What was sequenced was naive CD4+ T cells from PBMCs. Subset defined: CD45RA+ positively selected. The receptor was derived from a man between 18 and 29 years old in good health. Some clones in this sample may be carry-over from other donors' samples. CDR3 bases: TGCGCCAGCAGCTTGTCCCCATACGAGCAGTACTTC. This codes for CASSLSPYEQYF.